This paragraph reports one TCR beta chain. The antigen is undetermined. This record comes from a study of shared clonotypes between healthy human individuals. General study findings and limits: How much donors shared clonotypes was expected to be affected by sequencing depth.

TCRdb's table, derived via immunoSEQ multiplex PCR, lists solely in-frame clones and lacks some. Among around 2.1 million clones listed, 85% to 95% were seen once. It was CD45RO-negative cells, positively selected for CCR7, that made up naive CD8 cells, with terminally differentiated effector memory CD45RA+ cells excluded. Germline V gives CDR1 MNHEY, CDR2 SMNVEV (reference sequence). V lost 3 bases and J lost 5, with 13 bases in between. The CDR3 contains 14 residues. The sample comprised naive CD8+ T cells from PBMCs. The gene calls are TRBV27 and TRBJ1-2; TRBD1 might be the D (5 bases). This receptor was taken from a man younger than 35 in good health. Some clones in this sample may be carry-over from other donors' samples. The CDR3 DNA is TGTGCCAGCAGTTTCAGTGACAGCATATATGGCTACACCTTC. Amino acids: CASSFSDSIYGYTF.